Listed below are T cell receptor beta chains from one sample, sequenced in a study of somatic mutations in cytotoxic T cells in rheumatoid arthritis. The protocol was immunoSEQ multiplex PCR, while the TCRdb copy is restricted to in-frame clones and leaves out a portion. The sample has several thousand clones, approximately 60% seen once. The material sequenced was CD8+ T cells sorted from blood. These receptors all come from a woman aged 40 to 50 in good health. Each CDR3 is given with its conserved first and last residue. D genes are given only for firm matches. Some rows mark clone size as missing; the rest say once, few, many or name a class of expanded clone.

D gene	CDR3 length	V gene	J gene	clone size	CDR3 protein	CDR3 DNA
.	16	TRBV6-4	TRBJ2-3	few	CASSLMGDAVVDTQYF	TGTGCCAGCAGCCTGATGGGGGATGCTGTTGTAGATACGCAGTATTTT
TRBD2	16	TRBV7-9	TRBJ2-5	.	CASSPQKAGGPETQYF	TGTGCCAGCAGCCCCCAAAAAGCGGGAGGGCCAGAGACCCAGTACTTC
.	11	TRBV5-6	TRBJ2-3	few	CASSWGDTQYF	TGTGCCAGCAGCTGGGGGGATACGCAGTATTTT
.	13	TRBV7-9	TRBJ2-7	.	CASSLDPDYEQYF	TGTGCCAGCAGCTTAGACCCAGACTACGAGCAGTACTTC
.	13	TRBV29-1	TRBJ1-4	.	CSVELGSNEKLFF	TGCAGCGTTGAGTTGGGGTCCAATGAAAAACTGTTTTTT
TRBD2	17	TRBV11-2	TRBJ2-7	few	CASSLGIGVAGSYEQYF	TGTGCCAGCAGCTTAGGGATCGGGGTAGCGGGATCCTACGAGCAGTACTTC
TRBD2	18	TRBV6-1	TRBJ2-4	.	CASSEILAGAVAKNIQYF	TGTGCCAGCAGTGAAATCCTAGCGGGAGCTGTAGCCAAAAACATTCAGTACTTC
.	13	TRBV27	TRBJ2-7	.	CASSLSPTVEQYF	TGTGCCAGCAGTTTAAGCCCAACTGTCGAGCAGTACTTC
.	16	TRBV5-8	TRBJ2-3	.	CASSLEGGFRTDTQYF	TGTGCCAGCAGCTTGGAGGGAGGCTTTCGCACAGATACGCAGTATTTT
.	13	TRBV27	TRBJ1-2	.	CASSLYGAEGYTF	TGTGCCAGCAGTTTATACGGGGCGGAGGGCTACACCTTC
TRBD2	15	TRBV6-5	TRBJ2-7	medium-sized	CASSYSGGGSYEQYF	TGTGCCAGCAGTTACTCCGGGGGGGGCTCCTACGAGCAGTACTTC
.	12	TRBV6-5	TRBJ2-2	.	CASSPFAGELFF	TGTGCCAGCAGTCCCTTCGCCGGGGAGCTGTTTTTT
TRBD2	15	TRBV7-9	TRBJ2-2	.	CASSLPQGGAGELFF	TGTGCCAGCAGCTTACCGCAGGGAGGGGCCGGGGAGCTGTTTTTT
.	16	TRBV21-1	TRBJ2-7	.	CASSSAGRLFPYEQYF	TGTGCCAGCAGCTCCGCGGGACGGCTGTTCCCCTACGAGCAGTACTTC
TRBD2	14	TRBV11-2	TRBJ2-1	.	CASSLTSGSDEQFF	TGTGCCAGCAGCCTTACTAGCGGGAGCGATGAGCAGTTCTTC
TRBD2	15	TRBV7-2	TRBJ2-5	once	CASGSLGGTGETQYF	TGTGCCAGCGGTAGTCTCGGGGGGACGGGAGAGACCCAGTACTTC
TRBD1	14	TRBV18	TRBJ1-5	.	CASSPGQDNQPQHF	TGTGCCAGCTCACCCGGACAGGACAATCAGCCCCAGCATTTT
.	13	TRBV30	TRBJ2-7	.	CAFLARNSYEQYF	TGTGCCTTCCTTGCGCGGAACTCCTACGAGCAGTACTTC
.	15	TRBV7-6	TRBJ1-4	.	CASSPPAMGNEKLFF	TGTGCCAGCAGCCCCCCTGCCATGGGGAATGAAAAACTGTTTTTT
.	14	TRBV2	TRBJ2-1	few	CASSEWISYNEQFF	TGTGCCAGCAGTGAATGGATCTCCTACAATGAGCAGTTCTTC
TRBD2	13	TRBV5-6	TRBJ2-5	.	CASSLAGGETQYF	TGTGCCAGCAGCTTAGCGGGAGGAGAGACCCAGTACTTC
.	14	TRBV4-1	TRBJ2-7	.	CASSQESGSYEQYF	TGCGCCAGCAGCCAAGAATCGGGGTCCTACGAGCAGTACTTC
.	14	TRBV9	TRBJ1-1	.	CASSLTTVNTEAFF	TGTGCCAGCAGCCTGACGACAGTGAACACTGAAGCTTTCTTT
.	13	TRBV7-8	TRBJ1-1	.	CASSPGMNTEAFF	TGTGCCAGCAGCCCCGGAATGAACACTGAAGCTTTCTTT
TRBD1	15	TRBV11-2	TRBJ2-1	.	CASSLGPTGGNEQFF	TGTGCCAGCAGCTTAGGACCTACAGGGGGCAATGAGCAGTTCTTC
TRBD1	13	TRBV6-6	TRBJ1-2	.	CASSAGTGYGYTF	TGTGCCAGCAGTGCTGGGACAGGGTATGGCTACACCTTC
.	15	TRBV7-7	TRBJ2-7	.	CASSLNAGSSYEQYF	TGTGCTAGCAGCCTGAACGCGGGGAGCTCCTACGAGCAGTACTTC
.	18	TRBV10-1	TRBJ1-1	.	CASSESFGKIGAPTEAFF	TGCGCCAGCAGTGAGTCGTTTGGGAAAATAGGGGCCCCCACTGAAGCTTTCTTT
TRBD2	17	TRBV5-4	TRBJ2-3	.	CASSLGLAGDPISTQYF	TGTGCCAGCAGCTTGGGGCTAGCGGGAGACCCTATTAGTACGCAGTATTTT
TRBD2	17	TRBV10-3	TRBJ2-2	.	CAISGQERGDNTGELFF	TGTGCCATCAGTGGCCAGGAGCGGGGGGATAACACCGGGGAGCTGTTTTTT
.	14	TRBV6-5	TRBJ2-7	few	CASSYLRDGSEQYF	TGTGCCAGCAGTTACCTCAGGGATGGTAGTGAGCAGTACTTC
.	14	TRBV30	TRBJ1-1	.	CAWSGSTGNTEAFF	TGTGCCTGGAGTGGGTCAACCGGGAACACTGAAGCTTTCTTT
.	12	TRBV28	TRBJ1-4	.	CASSFGREKLFF	TGTGCCAGCAGTTTCGGACGGGAAAAACTGTTTTTT
.	14	TRBV30	TRBJ2-1	.	CAWNPSGAVSEQFF	TGTGCCTGGAACCCCTCGGGGGCGGTCAGTGAGCAGTTCTTC
.	16	TRBV11-3	TRBJ2-3	few	CASSSRQGGSTDTQYF	TGTGCCAGCAGCTCGAGACAGGGAGGAAGCACAGATACGCAGTATTTT
.	12	TRBV6-6	TRBJ2-3	.	CASSQVRDTQYF	TGTGCCAGCAGCCAAGTACGGGATACGCAGTATTTT
.	13	TRBV5-1	TRBJ1-6	few	CASSFLWNSPLHF	TGCGCCAGCAGCTTCCTATGGAATTCACCCCTCCACTTT